These 12 T cell receptor beta chains came from one sample sequenced in a study of blood T cells in healthy people across ages. PCR was performed a second time for roughly 7 to 11 cycles using a sample-barcoded 5' primer and a J-beta primer mix. MiXCR, applied by TCRdb to the 5' RACE reads, yields one record per CDR3 protein. The table lists about 570,000 distinct CDR3 sequences, around 27% of them singletons, with 3% to 4% in the top ten. The data also belong to a second study, concerning T cells of mothers and their children.

Sequenced input: blood. These receptors came from a boy aged 2 to 9 in good health.

This clonotype was seen a few times. J is TRBJ2-1 and V is TRBV29-1, with 9 bases identical to TRBD2. The J call is in doubt because the DNA end fits TRBJ2-5 better. The germline V gene has CDR1 SQVTM and CDR2 ANQGSEA. The CDR3 consists of 15 residues. The CDR3 spells CSVDGWRGGDQTQYF. CDR3 coding DNA: TGCAGCGTTGATGGTTGGCGGGGGGGCGACCAGACCCAGTACTTC.

The table lists this clonotype with a few counts. V gene TRBV11-2 combines with J gene TRBJ1-2; D is ambiguous. Trimming took 5 bases from V and 8 from J, leaving 18 bases between them. Germline CDR1 is SGHAT and CDR2 is FQNNGV. CDR3 length: 14 residues. In DNA form, the CDR3 reads TGTGCCAGCAGCCTTGCCGGCCGCGGGGAAGGCTACACCTTC. Amino acid sequence: CASSLAGRGEGYTF.

The J gene is TRBJ1-1, the V gene TRBV20-1, with D unclear. The V gene's germline CDR1 is DFQATT and CDR2 SNEGSKA (reference sequence). The CDR3 is made up of 14 amino acids. The V end was cut by 0 bases, the J end by 0 bases, with 8 bases between. The CDR3 nucleotides are TGCAGTGCTAGAGAGGTTAGGGTGAACACTGAAGCTTTCTTT. Protein product: CSAREVRVNTEAFF.

V usage is TRBV18 and J usage is TRBJ2-5, with 7 positions matching TRBD1. The germline V gene has CDR1 KGHSH and CDR2 LQKENI. Trimming removed 6 bases from V and 2 bases from J; junction bases left unmatched: 9. The CDR3 runs 15 residues. The CDR3 DNA follows: TGTGCCAGCTCTGAAAACAGGGGCGGACAAGAGACCCAGTACTTC. Its translation is CASSENRGGQETQYF. The variable domain in full, completed from reference TRBV18 and TRBJ2-5, reads NAGVMQNPRHLVRRRGQEARLRCSPMKGHSHVYWYRQLPEEGLKFMVYLQKENIIDESGMPKERFSAEFPKEGPSILRIQQVVRGDSAAYFCASSENRGGQETQYFGPGTRLLVL.

This rearrangement joins TRBV20-1 to TRBJ2-5, with 8 bases that match TRBD1. This CDR3 has 12 residues. Trimming took 5 bases from V and 3 from J; bases not matched to a gene: 2. From germline, CDR1 is DFQATT and CDR2 SNEGSKA (reference sequence). The CDR3 loop reads CSAPTGEETQYF. CDR3 sequence (DNA): TGCAGTGCTCCGACAGGGGAAGAGACCCAGTACTTC.

This clonotype occurred a few times. The V call is TRBV3-1, the J call TRBJ2-5; 14 positions match TRBD2. CDR1 and CDR2 (germline): LGHDT, YNNKEL (reference sequence). V lost 5 bases, J lost 5 bases, and 7 bases stayed unmatched. This CDR3 is built from 16 residues. CDR3 in DNA: TGTGCCAGCAGCTCCCCGGGACTAGCGGGGGAGGAGACCCAGTACTTC. It yields the protein CASSSPGLAGEETQYF.

The sample holds a few counts of this clonotype. The DNA for the CDR3 is TGCAGTGCGTTCGCCGGGACTAGTGGATTTACGCAGTATTTT. It translates to CSAFAGTSGFTQYF. This rearrangement joins TRBV20-1 to TRBJ2-3; 8 positions agree with TRBD2. In germline, CDR1 is DFQATT, CDR2 SNEGSKA (reference sequence). V shed 6 bases and J 8 bases; nucleotides not matched to a gene: 13. The CDR3 runs to 14 residues.

V usage is TRBV27 and J usage is TRBJ2-5, with a weak D call TRBD1 (6 bases). The V end was cut by 0 bases, the J end by 11 bases, with 13 bases between. The CDR3 has 13 residues. CDR1 and CDR2 from the germline V gene are MNHEY and SMNVEV (reference sequence). The CDR3 DNA is TGTGCCAGCAGTTTATCGAGACAGGTCGCACAGTACTTC. Translation: CASSLSRQVAQYF.

This clonotype was detected ten times or more. The gene calls are TRBV12-3 or TRBV12-4 and TRBJ2-5; the D call may be TRBD1 or TRBD2 (5 bases each). The length of the CDR3 is 13 residues. Trimming stripped 5 bases from V and 0 bases from J, with 7 bases between. CDR3 in DNA: TGTGCCAGCAGTCCGGGACACCAAGAGACCCAGTACTTC. This encodes CASSPGHQETQYF.

The V and J genes are TRBV20-1 and TRBJ1-2, with a weak D call TRBD1 (6 bases). The CDR3 runs to 12 residues. Germline V gene sequence: CDR1 DFQATT, CDR2 SNEGSKA (reference sequence). Trimming removed 6 bases from V and 3 bases from J, with 11 bases in between. CDR3 DNA: TGCAGTGCGATTCGACAGGACTATGGCTACACCTTC. It translates to CSAIRQDYGYTF.

The rearrangement links TRBV7-6 to TRBJ2-5; weak D call: TRBD2 (5 bases). Trimming removed 1 base from V and 11 bases from J, with 14 bases in between. This CDR3 is built from 13 residues. CDR1 SGHVS and CDR2 FNYEAQ come from the germline V gene. This CDR3 is CASSLDTSREQYF. CDR3 nucleotide sequence: TGTGCCAGCAGCTTAGACACCTCTAGGGAGCAGTACTTC.

The chain is built from TRBV11-2 and TRBJ2-3, with TRBD2 identical over 12 bases. The germline gives CDR1 SGHAT, CDR2 FQNNGV. This CDR3 region has 16 residues. J lost 5 bases, V lost 5 bases, and 8 bases had no gene match. As DNA, the CDR3 is TGTGCCAGCAGCCCGCCGGGACTAGCGGGCTTAGATACGCAGTATTTT. This sequence encodes CASSPPGLAGLDTQYF.